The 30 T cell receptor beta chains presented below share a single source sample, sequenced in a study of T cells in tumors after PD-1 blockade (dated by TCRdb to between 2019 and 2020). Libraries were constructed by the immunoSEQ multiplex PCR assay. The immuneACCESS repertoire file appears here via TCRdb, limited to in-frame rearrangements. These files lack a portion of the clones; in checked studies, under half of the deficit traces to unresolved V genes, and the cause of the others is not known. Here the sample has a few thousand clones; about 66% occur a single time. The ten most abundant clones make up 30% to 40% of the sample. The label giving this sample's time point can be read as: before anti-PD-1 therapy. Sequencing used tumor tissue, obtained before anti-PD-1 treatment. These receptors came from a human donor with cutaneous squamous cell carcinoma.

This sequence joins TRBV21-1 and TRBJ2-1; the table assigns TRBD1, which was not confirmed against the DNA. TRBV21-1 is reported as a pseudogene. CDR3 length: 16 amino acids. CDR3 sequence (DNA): TGTGCCAGATGGGGCATCACAGCCAATTTATACAATGAGCAGTTCTTC. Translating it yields CARWGITANLYNEQFF.

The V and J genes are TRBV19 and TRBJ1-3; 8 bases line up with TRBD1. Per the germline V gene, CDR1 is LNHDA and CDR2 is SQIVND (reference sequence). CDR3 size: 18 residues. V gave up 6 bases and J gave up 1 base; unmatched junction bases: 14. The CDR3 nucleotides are TGTGCCAGTAGCGCCGGGGGTGACAGGGGCTGGTCTGGAAACACCATATATTTT. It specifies CASSAGGDRGWSGNTIYF.

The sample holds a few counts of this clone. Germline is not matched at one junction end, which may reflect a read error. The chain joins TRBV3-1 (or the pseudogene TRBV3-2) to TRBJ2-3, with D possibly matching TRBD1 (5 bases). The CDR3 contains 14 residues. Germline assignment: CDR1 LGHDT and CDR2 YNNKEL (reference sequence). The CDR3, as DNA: TGTGCCAGCAGACAAGGACACAGCACAGATACGCAGTATTTT. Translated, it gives CASRQGHSTDTQYF.

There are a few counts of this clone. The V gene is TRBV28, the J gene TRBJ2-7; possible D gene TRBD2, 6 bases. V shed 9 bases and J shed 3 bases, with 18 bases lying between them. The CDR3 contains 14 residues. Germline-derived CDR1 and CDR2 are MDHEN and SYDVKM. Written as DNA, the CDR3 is TGTGCCAGTAACGTTGGGGGGAGTAACTACGAGCAGTACTTC. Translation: CASNVGGSNYEQYF. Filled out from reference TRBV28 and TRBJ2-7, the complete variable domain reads DVKVTQSSRYLVKRTGEKVFLECVQDMDHENMFWYRQDPGLGLRLIYFSYDVKMKEKGDIPEGYSVSREKKERFSLILESASTNQTSMYLCASNVGGSNYEQYFGPGTRLTVT.

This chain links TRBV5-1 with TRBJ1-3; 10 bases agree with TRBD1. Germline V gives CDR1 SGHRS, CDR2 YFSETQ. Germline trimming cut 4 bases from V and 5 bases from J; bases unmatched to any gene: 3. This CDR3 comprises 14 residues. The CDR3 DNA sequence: TGCGCCAGCAGCCCGGACAGGGGGAGAAACACCATATATTTT. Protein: CASSPDRGRNTIYF.

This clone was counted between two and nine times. The CDR3 here is CASSLSSGGLYF. CDR3 nucleotide sequence: TGTGCCAGCAGCTTGAGTAGCGGGGGTCTGTATTTT. This chain links TRBV5-6 with TRBJ2-3; 9 bases agree with TRBD2. The CDR3 consists of 12 residues. CDR1 and CDR2 (germline): SGHDT, YYEEEE. With V trimmed by 1 base and J by 14 bases, 5 bases remained unmatched.

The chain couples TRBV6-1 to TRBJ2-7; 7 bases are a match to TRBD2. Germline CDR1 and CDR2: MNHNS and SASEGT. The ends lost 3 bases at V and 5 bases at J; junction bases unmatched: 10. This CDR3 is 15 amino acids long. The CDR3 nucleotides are TGTGCCAGCAGTGATGTGGGGCAGGGAGGGAACGAGCAGTACTTC. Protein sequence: CASSDVGQGGNEQYF.

As DNA, the CDR3 is TGTGCCAGCAGCCCCCGTAATCGACTGGCCTCTTGGGGCTACACCTTC. This translates into CASSPRNRLASWGYTF. This chain uses TRBV28 with TRBJ1-2; no clear D gene. Germline V CDR1 and CDR2: MDHEN, SYDVKM. V dropped 6 bases and J dropped 8 bases, with 25 bases sitting between them. This CDR3 is built from 16 residues.

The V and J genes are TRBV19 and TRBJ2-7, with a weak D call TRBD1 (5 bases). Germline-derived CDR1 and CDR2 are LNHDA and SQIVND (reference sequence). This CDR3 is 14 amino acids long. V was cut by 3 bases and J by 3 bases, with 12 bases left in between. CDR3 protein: CASSMDAGRYEQYF. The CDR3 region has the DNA TGTGCCAGTAGTATGGATGCAGGGCGCTACGAGCAGTACTTC.

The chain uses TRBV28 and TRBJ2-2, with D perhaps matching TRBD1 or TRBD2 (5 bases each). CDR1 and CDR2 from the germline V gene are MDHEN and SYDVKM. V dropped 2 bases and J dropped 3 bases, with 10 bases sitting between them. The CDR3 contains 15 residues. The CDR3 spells CASSLPRDHTGELFF. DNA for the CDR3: TGTGCCAGCAGTTTACCCAGGGACCACACCGGGGAGCTGTTTTTT.

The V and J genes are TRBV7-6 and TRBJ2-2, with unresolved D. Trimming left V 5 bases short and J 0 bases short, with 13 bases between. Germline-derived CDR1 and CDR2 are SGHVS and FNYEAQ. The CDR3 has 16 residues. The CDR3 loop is CASSVRGRSNTGELFF. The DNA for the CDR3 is TGTGCCAGCAGCGTAAGAGGCCGCTCGAACACCGGGGAGCTGTTTTTT.

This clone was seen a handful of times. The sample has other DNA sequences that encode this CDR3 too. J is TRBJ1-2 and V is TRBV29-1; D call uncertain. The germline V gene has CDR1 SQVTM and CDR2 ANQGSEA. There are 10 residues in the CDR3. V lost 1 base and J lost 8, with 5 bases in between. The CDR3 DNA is TGCAGCGTTGAAGGTGGCGGCTACACCTTC. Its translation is CSVEGGGYTF. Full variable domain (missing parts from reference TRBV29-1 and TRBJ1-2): SAVISQKPSRDICQRGTSLTIQCQVDSQVTMMFWYRQQPGQSLTLIATANQGSEATYESGFVIDKFPISRPNLTFSTLTVSNMSPEDSSIYLCSVEGGGYTFGSGTRLTVV.

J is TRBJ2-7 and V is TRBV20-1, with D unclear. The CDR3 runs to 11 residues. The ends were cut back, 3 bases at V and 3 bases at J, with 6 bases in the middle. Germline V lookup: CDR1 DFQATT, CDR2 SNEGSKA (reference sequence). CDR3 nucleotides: TGCAGTGCTAGTTTCAACTACGAGCAGTACTTC. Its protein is CSASFNYEQYF.

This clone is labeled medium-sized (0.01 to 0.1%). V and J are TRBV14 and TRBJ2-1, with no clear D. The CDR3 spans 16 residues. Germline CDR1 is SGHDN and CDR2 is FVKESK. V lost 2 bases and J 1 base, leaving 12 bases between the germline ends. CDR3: CASSQSPIGSYNEQFF. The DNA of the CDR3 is TGTGCCAGCAGCCAAAGCCCCATCGGGTCCTACAATGAGCAGTTCTTC.

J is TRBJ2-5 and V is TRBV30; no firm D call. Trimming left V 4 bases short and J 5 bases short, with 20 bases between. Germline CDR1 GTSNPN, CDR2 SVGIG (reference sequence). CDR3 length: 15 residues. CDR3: CAWKLFRSGAETQYF. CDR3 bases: TGTGCCTGGAAACTCTTCCGCTCCGGTGCGGAGACCCAGTACTTC. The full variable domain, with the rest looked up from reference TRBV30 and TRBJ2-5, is SQTIHQWPATLVQPVGSPLSLECTVEGTSNPNLYWYRQAAGRGLQLLFYSVGIGQISSEVPQNLSASRPQDRQFILSSKKLLLSDSGFYLCAWKLFRSGAETQYFGPGTRLLVL.

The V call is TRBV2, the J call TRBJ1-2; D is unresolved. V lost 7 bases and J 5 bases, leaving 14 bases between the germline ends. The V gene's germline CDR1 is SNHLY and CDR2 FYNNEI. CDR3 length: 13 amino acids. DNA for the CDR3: TGTGCCAGCAATGCTTTTCGAACGTATGGCTACACCTTC. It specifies CASNAFRTYGYTF.

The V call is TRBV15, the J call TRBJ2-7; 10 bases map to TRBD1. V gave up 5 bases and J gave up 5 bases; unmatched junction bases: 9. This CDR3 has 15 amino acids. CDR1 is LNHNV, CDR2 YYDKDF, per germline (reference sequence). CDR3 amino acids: CATSLRTGGVNEQYF. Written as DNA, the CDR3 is TGTGCCACCAGCCTACGGACAGGGGGAGTAAACGAGCAGTACTTC.

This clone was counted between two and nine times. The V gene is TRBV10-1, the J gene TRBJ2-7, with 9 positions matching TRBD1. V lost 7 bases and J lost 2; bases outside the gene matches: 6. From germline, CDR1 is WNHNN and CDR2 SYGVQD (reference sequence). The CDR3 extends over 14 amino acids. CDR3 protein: CASKPGQGPYEQYF. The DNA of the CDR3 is TGCGCCAGCAAACCGGGACAGGGTCCCTACGAGCAGTACTTC.

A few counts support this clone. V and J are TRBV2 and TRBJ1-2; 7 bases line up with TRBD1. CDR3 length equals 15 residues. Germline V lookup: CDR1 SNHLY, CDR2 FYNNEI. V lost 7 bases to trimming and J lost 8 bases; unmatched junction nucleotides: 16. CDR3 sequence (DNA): TGTGCCAGCACACCAACTACAGGGGCCTCTGGAGGCTACACCTTC. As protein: CASTPTTGASGGYTF.

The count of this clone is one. CDR3 loop: CASSLGDRGEETQYF. DNA for the CDR3: TGCGCCAGCAGCTTGGGGGACAGGGGGGAAGAGACCCAGTACTTC. The V gene is TRBV5-1, the J gene TRBJ2-5, with 11 nucleotides matching TRBD1. This CDR3 contains 15 residues. CDR1 is SGHRS and CDR2 is YFSETQ in the germline V gene. V gave up 0 bases and J gave up 3 bases; unmatched junction bases: 1.

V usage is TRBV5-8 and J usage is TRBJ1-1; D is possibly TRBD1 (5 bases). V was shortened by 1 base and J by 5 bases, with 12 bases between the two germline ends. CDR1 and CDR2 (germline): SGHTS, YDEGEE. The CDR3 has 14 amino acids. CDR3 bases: TGTGCCAGCAGCTTGCTCCCAGGGTTAACTGAAGCTTTCTTT. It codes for CASSLLPGLTEAFF.

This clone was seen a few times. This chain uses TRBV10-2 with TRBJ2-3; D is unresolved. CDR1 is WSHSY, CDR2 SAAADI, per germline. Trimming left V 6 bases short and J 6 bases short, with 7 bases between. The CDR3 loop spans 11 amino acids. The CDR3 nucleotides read TGCGCCAGCAGCGTTAGTGATACGCAGTATTTT. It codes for CASSVSDTQYF.

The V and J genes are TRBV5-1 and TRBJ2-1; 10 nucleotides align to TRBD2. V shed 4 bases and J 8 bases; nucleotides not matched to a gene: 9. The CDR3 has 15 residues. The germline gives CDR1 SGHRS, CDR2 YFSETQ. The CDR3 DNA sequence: TGCGCCAGCAGCGGAGCGGGGGGGCCTGTCTATGAGCAGTTCTTC. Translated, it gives CASSGAGGPVYEQFF.

CDR3 nucleotides: TGTGCCAGCAGCCCGGACGGATATACGCAGTATTTT. It is translated as CASSPDGYTQYF. The rearrangement links TRBV5-4 to TRBJ2-3; D not resolved. CDR1 and CDR2 (germline): SGHNT, YYREEE (reference sequence). Trimming stripped 4 bases from V and 7 bases from J, with 10 bases between. The CDR3 length is 12 residues.

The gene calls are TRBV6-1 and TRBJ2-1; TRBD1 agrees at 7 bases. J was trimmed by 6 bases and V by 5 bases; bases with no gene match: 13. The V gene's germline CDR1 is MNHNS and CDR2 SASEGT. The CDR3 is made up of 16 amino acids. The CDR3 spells CASSKDRVLVGNEQFF. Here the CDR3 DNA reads TGTGCCAGCAGTAAAGACAGGGTTTTGGTGGGCAATGAGCAGTTCTTC.

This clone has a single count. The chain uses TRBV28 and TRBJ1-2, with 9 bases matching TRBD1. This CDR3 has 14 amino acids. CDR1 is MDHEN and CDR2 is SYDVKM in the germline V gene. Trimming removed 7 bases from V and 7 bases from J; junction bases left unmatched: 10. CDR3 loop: CASTPGQGGAGYTF. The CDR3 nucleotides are TGTGCCAGCACTCCGGGACAGGGTGGGGCTGGCTACACCTTC.

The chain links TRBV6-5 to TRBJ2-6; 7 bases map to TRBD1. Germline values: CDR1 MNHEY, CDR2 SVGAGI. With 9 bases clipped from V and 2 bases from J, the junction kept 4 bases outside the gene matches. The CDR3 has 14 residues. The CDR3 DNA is TGTGCCAGTAAAGACAGGGCTGGGGCCAACGTCCTGACTTTC. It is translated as CASKDRAGANVLTF.

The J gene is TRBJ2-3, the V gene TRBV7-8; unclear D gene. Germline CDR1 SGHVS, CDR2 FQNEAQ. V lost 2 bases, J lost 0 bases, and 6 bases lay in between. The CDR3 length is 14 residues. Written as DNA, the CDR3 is TGTGCCAGCAGCTTACTGGAAAGCACAGATACGCAGTATTTT. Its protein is CASSLLESTDTQYF.

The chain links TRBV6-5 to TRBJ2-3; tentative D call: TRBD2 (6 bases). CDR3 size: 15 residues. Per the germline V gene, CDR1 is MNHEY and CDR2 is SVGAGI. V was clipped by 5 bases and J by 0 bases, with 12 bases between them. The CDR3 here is CASSSLGGSTDTQYF. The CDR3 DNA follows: TGTGCCAGCAGTAGCCTCGGGGGAAGCACAGATACGCAGTATTTT.

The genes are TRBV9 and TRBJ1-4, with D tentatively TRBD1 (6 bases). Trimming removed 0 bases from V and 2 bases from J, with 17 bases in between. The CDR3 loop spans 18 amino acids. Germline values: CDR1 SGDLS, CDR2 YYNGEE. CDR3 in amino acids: CASSVGIGGSSTNEKLFF. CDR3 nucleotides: TGTGCCAGCAGCGTAGGTATAGGGGGATCTTCCACTAATGAAAAACTGTTTTTT.